This passage covers 23 T cell receptor beta chains from one sample sequenced in a study of blood T cell repertoires in COVID-19. Using immunoSEQ multiplex PCR, the repertoire was profiled, and TCRdb retains in-frame clones only, with some absent. Among about 95,000 clones listed, approximately 90% were seen once. Sequenced sample: peripheral blood. The receptor source for this set is a woman in her forties or fifties in a cohort sampled during active COVID-19.

The gene calls are TRBV19 and TRBJ1-2; the match to TRBD1 covers 7 bases. V was clipped by 8 bases and J by 4 bases; unmatched bases: 7. The CDR3 runs 13 residues. Germline CDR1 and CDR2: LNHDA and SQIVND (reference sequence). CDR3 in amino acids: CASRKGAGYGYTF. In DNA, the CDR3 is TGTGCCAGTCGAAAGGGGGCAGGCTATGGCTACACCTTC.

The chain links TRBV2 to TRBJ1-5; 7 positions match TRBD1. V shed 5 bases, J shed 6 bases, and the junction held 16 bases outside the gene matches. Germline lookup yields CDR1 SNHLY and CDR2 FYNNEI. The CDR3 runs 17 residues. CDR3 region: CASSTNPTTGTRQPQHF. As DNA, the CDR3 is TGTGCCAGCAGTACCAATCCGACGACAGGGACGCGTCAGCCCCAGCATTTT.

V gene TRBV2 combines with J gene TRBJ1-3; 7 bases align to TRBD1. Unmatched junction bases numbered 7, after V lost 6 bases and J lost 2 bases. CDR3 size: 15 residues. Germline V gene data show CDR1 as SNHLY and CDR2 as FYNNEI. In DNA form, the CDR3 reads TGTGCCAGCAGAATAAGGGGACAGACTGGAAACACCATATATTTT. Its protein product is CASRIRGQTGNTIYF.

The V call is TRBV10-1, the J call TRBJ2-2; 8 bases line up with TRBD2. The V segment lost 5 bases and the J segment 2 bases; nucleotides outside the gene matches: 1. This CDR3 comprises 14 residues. In germline, CDR1 is WNHNN, CDR2 SYGVQD (reference sequence). CDR3 sequence: CASSSGGNTGELFF. The CDR3, as DNA: TGCGCCAGCAGTAGCGGGGGTAACACCGGGGAGCTGTTTTTT.

This rearrangement joins TRBV9 to TRBJ2-7, with 8 bases lining up with TRBD2. The CDR3 covers 17 residues. J was trimmed by 2 bases and V by 0 bases; bases with no gene match: 10. Germline assignment: CDR1 SGDLS and CDR2 YYNGEE. CDR3 bases: TGTGCCAGCAGCGTAGGGGCAGCGGGAGCACGGCCCTACGAGCAGTACTTC. It encodes CASSVGAAGARPYEQYF.

This chain joins TRBV20-1 and TRBJ1-2; D not resolved. The CDR3 sequence is 11 residues long. Deletions cut 5 bases from V and 5 bases from J, with 9 bases between. Per germline, CDR1 DFQATT and CDR2 SNEGSKA (reference sequence). CDR3 in amino acids: CSASTEYGYTF. The CDR3 coding sequence is TGCAGTGCTTCAACAGAGTATGGCTACACCTTC.

The gene calls are TRBV5-8 and TRBJ2-5; 9 bases map to TRBD2. V shed 1 base and J 3 bases; nucleotides not matched to a gene: 1. CDR3 size: 14 residues. Germline assignment: CDR1 SGHTS and CDR2 YDEGEE. The CDR3 loop is CASSLRGREETQYF. The CDR3, as DNA: TGTGCCAGCAGCTTGCGCGGGAGGGAAGAGACCCAGTACTTC.

This chain connects TRBV18 to TRBJ1-1; 9 nucleotides match TRBD1. CDR3 length: 14 residues. Germline V gene lookup returns CDR1 KGHSH and CDR2 LQKENI. V gave up 5 bases and J gave up 9 bases; unmatched junction bases: 10. DNA of the CDR3: TGTGCCAGCTCAATGGGACAGGGTGGGGACAAAGCTTTCTTT. It specifies CASSMGQGGDKAFF.

The chain couples TRBV7-8 to TRBJ1-1; 8 bases are shared with TRBD1. Trimming took 0 bases from V and 10 from J; bases not matched to a gene: 4. The CDR3 spans 13 residues. Germline-derived CDR1 and CDR2 are SGHVS and FQNEAQ. CDR3 DNA sequence: TGTGCCAGCAGCTTAGCGGGCAGGGGGCGAGCTTTCTTT. Its protein product is CASSLAGRGRAFF.

V and J are TRBV5-1 and TRBJ2-3; TRBD2 aligns across 13 bases. Germline V gene sequence: CDR1 SGHRS, CDR2 YFSETQ. The CDR3 sequence is 16 residues long. J lost 3 bases, V lost 0 bases, and 1 base had no gene match. CDR3 protein: CASSLGTSGGTDTQYF. Written as DNA, the CDR3 is TGCGCCAGCAGCTTGGGGACTAGCGGGGGTACAGATACGCAGTATTTT.

The V gene is TRBV5-4, the J gene TRBJ2-4; 7 bases align to TRBD2. The germline gives CDR1 SGHNT, CDR2 YYREEE (reference sequence). The CDR3 spans 14 residues. Unmatched junction bases numbered 9, after V lost 4 bases and J lost 8 bases. The CDR3 DNA reads as TGTGCCAGCAGCCCCGGCTGGGGGGGTGACATTCAGTACTTC. It translates to CASSPGWGGDIQYF.

The V gene is TRBV11-3, the J gene TRBJ2-7; 9 bases line up with TRBD1. The J segment lost 0 bases and the V segment lost 0 bases, leaving 9 bases of the junction unmatched. This CDR3 is built from 18 residues. Germline CDR1 is SGHNT and CDR2 is YENEEA. The DNA of the CDR3 is TGTGCCAGCAGCTTAGAAAGAGGGGGGGACAGGGCCTCCTACGAGCAGTACTTC. Its translation: CASSLERGGDRASYEQYF.

The V call is TRBV3-1 (or the pseudogene TRBV3-2), the J call TRBJ2-3; the D gene is possibly TRBD2 (6 bases). The CDR3 is made up of 17 amino acids. Germline V gene sequence: CDR1 LGHDT, CDR2 YNNKEL (reference sequence). V was trimmed by 3 bases and J by 2 bases, leaving 18 bases between them. The CDR3 loop is CASSQPGGGTLTDTQYF. CDR3 in DNA: TGTGCCAGCAGCCAGCCGGGTGGGGGGACCCTCACAGATACGCAGTATTTT.

V gene TRBV11-3 combines with J gene TRBJ2-2, with a possible D match to TRBD2 (5 bases). This CDR3 comprises 14 residues. Germline V gene lookup returns CDR1 SGHNT and CDR2 YENEEA. Trimming removed 4 bases at V and 3 bases at J, with 9 bases between. The CDR3 reads CASSSTRDTGELFF. CDR3 DNA: TGTGCCAGCAGCTCGACGAGGGACACCGGGGAGCTGTTTTTT.

The V call is TRBV4-1, the J call TRBJ1-3; 7 nucleotides match TRBD1. CDR1 and CDR2 from the germline V gene are MGHRA and YSYEKL. V shed 0 bases, J shed 4 bases, and the junction held 6 bases outside the gene matches. This CDR3 has 16 amino acids. The CDR3 coding sequence is TGCGCCAGCAGCCAAGATGACAGGGTCTACGGAAACACCATATATTTT. Translating gives CASSQDDRVYGNTIYF.

The CDR3 bases are TGTGCCAGCAGCCAAGAGTCTCCCGGTTCCCTCCACTTT. Residues: CASSQESPGSLHF. V usage is TRBV3-1 (or the pseudogene TRBV3-2) and J usage is TRBJ1-6; D call uncertain. The CDR3 extends over 13 amino acids. The V end lost 0 bases, the J end lost 14 bases, and 11 bases lay between the germline ends. CDR1 LGHDT and CDR2 YNNKEL come from the germline V gene (reference sequence).

The chain links TRBV5-4 to TRBJ1-1; D is ambiguous. Trimming took off 5 bases at V and 0 bases at J, with 5 bases between the two ends. This CDR3 has 12 amino acids. The germline V gene has CDR1 SGHNT and CDR2 YYREEE (reference sequence). The CDR3 spells CASRSVNTEAFF. The DNA of the CDR3 is TGTGCCAGCAGATCAGTGAACACTGAAGCTTTCTTT.

V is TRBV3-1 (or the pseudogene TRBV3-2) and J is TRBJ2-3; 16 bases agree with TRBD2. The CDR3 spans 17 residues. The V gene end was trimmed by 3 bases and the J gene end by 6 bases; junction bases not matched to a gene: 6. The germline CDR1 and CDR2 sequences are LGHDT and YNNKEL (reference sequence). The CDR3 DNA is TGTGCCAGCAGCCAGTGGGGACTAGCGGGGGGGTTGGATACGCAGTATTTT. Translation: CASSQWGLAGGLDTQYF.

The rearrangement links TRBV7-3 to TRBJ2-7; maybe TRBD1 (6 bases). Germline V gene lookup returns CDR1 SGHTA and CDR2 FQGTGA. This CDR3 contains 13 residues. Trimming left V 0 bases short and J 6 bases short, with 9 bases between. The DNA for the CDR3 is TGTGCCAGCAGCTTAACCAGGGGACGCGAGCAGTACTTC. Amino acid sequence: CASSLTRGREQYF.

The CDR3 coding sequence is TGCGCCAGCAGCCAAACCGGGACACCTAACTATGGCTACACCTTC. Its translation is CASSQTGTPNYGYTF. The J gene is TRBJ1-2, the V gene TRBV4-1; possibly TRBD1 for D (6 bases). The CDR3 has 15 amino acids. Germline values: CDR1 MGHRA, CDR2 YSYEKL. V was pared by 2 bases and J by 0 bases, with 10 bases between.

The V call is TRBV2, the J call TRBJ1-2; D may be TRBD1 (5 bases). Germline V gives CDR1 SNHLY, CDR2 FYNNEI. The CDR3 totals 15 residues. V was cut by 5 bases and J by 5 bases, with 18 bases left in between. CDR3 bases: TGTGCCAGCAGTAAGGGACTTTTGGGGGTTTATGGCTACACCTTC. This encodes CASSKGLLGVYGYTF.

The chain uses TRBV7-2 and TRBJ2-1, with a weak D call TRBD2 (5 bases). This CDR3 is 15 amino acids long. Germline lookup yields CDR1 SGHTA and CDR2 FQGNSA. Trimming pared 1 base from V and 8 bases from J, leaving 15 bases between. The CDR3 coding sequence is TGTGCCAGCAGCTTAGATCGGACTCCCCTACATGAGCAGTTCTTC. Its translation is CASSLDRTPLHEQFF. The entire variable domain, with the rest obtained from reference TRBV7-2 and TRBJ2-1, is as follows: GAGVSQSPSNKVTEKGKDVELRCDPISGHTALYWYRQSLGQGLEFLIYFQGNSAPDKSGLPSDRFSAERTGGSVSTLTIQRTQQEDSAVYLCASSLDRTPLHEQFFGPGTRLTVL.

This chain links TRBV7-9 with TRBJ2-3, with no clear D. V was cut by 4 bases and J by 5 bases, with 13 bases left in between. This CDR3 comprises 14 residues. From germline, CDR1 is SEHNR and CDR2 FQNEAQ (reference sequence). CDR3 region: CASSSAQAGDTQYF. The CDR3, as DNA: TGTGCCAGCAGCTCCGCCCAGGCTGGAGATACGCAGTATTTT.